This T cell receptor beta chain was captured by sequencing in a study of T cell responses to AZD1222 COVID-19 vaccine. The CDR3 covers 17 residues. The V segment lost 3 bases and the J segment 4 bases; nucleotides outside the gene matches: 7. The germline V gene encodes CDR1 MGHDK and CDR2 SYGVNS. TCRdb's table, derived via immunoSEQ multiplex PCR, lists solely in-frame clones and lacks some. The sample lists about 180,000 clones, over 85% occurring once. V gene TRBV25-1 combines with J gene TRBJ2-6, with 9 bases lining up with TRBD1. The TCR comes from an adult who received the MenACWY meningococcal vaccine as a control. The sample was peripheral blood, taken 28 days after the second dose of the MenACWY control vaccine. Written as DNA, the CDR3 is TGTGCCAGCAGTGATCCACAGGGGGCTTCGGGGGCCAACGTCCTGACTTTC. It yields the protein CASSDPQGASGANVLTF.